These T cell receptor beta chains were read from a single sample in a study of CD8 T cells in Susac syndrome. MiXCR was run by TCRdb on the immunoSEQ multiplex PCR reads, yielding one entry per CDR3 protein. The data contain 150,000 to 200,000 distinct CDR3 sequences, approximately 96% of them seen just once; the ten biggest clones take up around 0.09%. The source material was CD4+ T cells from PBMCs. The origin of the receptors is a human donor with multiple sclerosis. Both conserved end residues are trimmed from each CDR3. Clone size is not always given. Where it is, it says once, few, many or a class for expanded clones.

clone_size	j_call	v_call	cdr3_aa
NA	TRBJ1-1	TRBV12-3/TRBV12-4	ASSLGRVVNTEAF
NA	TRBJ1-1	TRBV12-3/TRBV12-4	ASSLVGVWGKNTEAF
NA	TRBJ1-5	TRBV6-2/TRBV6-3	ASNKINQPQH
NA	TRBJ2-4	TRBV20-1	SARYMRSPKNIQY
NA	TRBJ2-1	TRBV5-1	ASSLLSGGASNEQF
NA	TRBJ2-5	TRBV29-1	SVIDRAQTQY
NA	TRBJ1-2	TRBV12-3/TRBV12-4	ASSLDALRTALYT
NA	TRBJ2-7	TRBV5-1	ASSLGGQDYEQY
NA	TRBJ2-4	TRBV20-1	SARRDRENIQY
NA	TRBJ2-1	TRBV29-1	SAALPPLGEQF
NA	TRBJ1-5	TRBV20-1	SAREGSQPQH
NA	TRBJ2-3	TRBV2	ASSDQGGTDTQY
NA	TRBJ1-1	TRBV14	ASSQVQGARTEAF
NA	TRBJ2-1	TRBV5-4	ASSSTSGSYNEQF
NA	TRBJ2-3	TRBV28	ASSSPSGPPTDTQY
NA	TRBJ1-6	TRBV27	ATSPATPWNSPLH
NA	TRBJ2-7	TRBV6-2/TRBV6-3	ASKMSRTGHKY
few	TRBJ1-1	TRBV19	ASSQIRGTEAF
NA	TRBJ1-2	TRBV21-1	ASRVREEDYGYT
NA	TRBJ1-2	TRBV29-1	SVDRGNYGYT
NA	TRBJ2-7	TRBV18	ASSTGANYEQY
NA	TRBJ1-2	TRBV6-2/TRBV6-3	ASSALPGRRMGGYT
once	TRBJ2-2	TRBV5-4	ASSFLSVGELF
NA	TRBJ1-1	TRBV20-1	SASVGPQGKEAF
NA	TRBJ1-2	TRBV6-5	ASMERPNYGYT
NA	TRBJ2-1	TRBV6-5	ASSYQASSYNEQF
NA	TRBJ1-2	TRBV19	ASSPTILYGYT
NA	TRBJ2-1	TRBV27	ASYPGAGNEQF
NA	TRBJ2-2	TRBV10-3	AISDLTGDATGELF
NA	TRBJ1-6	TRBV7-9	ASSLQEGSPLH
NA	TRBJ1-4	TRBV5-1	ASRRIGTDEKLF
NA	TRBJ2-2	TRBV7-9	ASSRLGENTGELF
NA	TRBJ1-2	TRBV28	ASQRTGSYGYT
NA	TRBJ2-7	TRBV20-1	SANTPFGGPYEQY
NA	TRBJ2-3	TRBV9	ASSVASGQGFTDTQY
NA	TRBJ1-1	TRBV4-2	ASCKDNTEAF
NA	TRBJ1-4	TRBV7-9	ASSFLQSNEKLF
NA	TRBJ2-3	TRBV20-1	SAVWTGATDTQY
NA	TRBJ1-1	TRBV30	AGDRMNTEAF
NA	TRBJ1-4	TRBV20-1	SAERGGEKLF